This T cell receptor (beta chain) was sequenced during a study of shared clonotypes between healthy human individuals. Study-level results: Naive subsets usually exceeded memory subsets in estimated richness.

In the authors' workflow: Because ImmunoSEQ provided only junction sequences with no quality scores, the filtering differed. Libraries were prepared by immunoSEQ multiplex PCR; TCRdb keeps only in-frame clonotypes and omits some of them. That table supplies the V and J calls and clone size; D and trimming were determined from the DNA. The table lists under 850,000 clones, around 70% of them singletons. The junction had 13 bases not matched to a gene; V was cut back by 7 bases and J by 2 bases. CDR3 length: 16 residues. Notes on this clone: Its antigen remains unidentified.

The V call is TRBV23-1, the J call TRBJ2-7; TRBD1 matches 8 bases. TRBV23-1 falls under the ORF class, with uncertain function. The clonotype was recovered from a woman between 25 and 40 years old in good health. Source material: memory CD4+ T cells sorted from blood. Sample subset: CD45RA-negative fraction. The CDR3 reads CASTPTGQGVTYEQYF. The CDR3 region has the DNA TGCGCCAGCACACCAACCGGACAGGGTGTTACCTACGAGCAGTACTTC.